A selection of T cell receptor beta chains follows, all from one sample in a study of OX40 agonist ivuxolimab in advanced cancers. TCRdb's table, derived via immunoSEQ multiplex PCR, lists solely in-frame clones and lacks some. This table has 70,000 to 85,000 clones, about 93% appearing once. Source: CD4+ or CD8+ T cells sorted from blood, taken in a trial of the OX40 agonist ivuxolimab. These receptors were obtained from an adult with an advanced solid tumor such as melanoma, head and neck, liver or kidney cancer. The CDR3 runs from the conserved cysteine through the conserved F or W. The order of the fields is CDR3 DNA, CDR3 protein, J gene, V gene, clone size, D gene. The D gene is left open where the match is weak. Clone sizes are given selectively: once, few, many, or a class where the clone is expanded.

DNA: TGTGCCAGCAGTGAAAACAGGGAAACCTACGAGCAGTACTTC
CDR3: CASSENRETYEQYF
J: TRBJ2-7
V: TRBV2
size: -
D: -

DNA: TGTGCCAGCAGTTTAAGGGGCAGGCTCTCCTACGAGCAGTACTTC
CDR3: CASSLRGRLSYEQYF
J: TRBJ2-7
V: TRBV28
size: -
D: -

DNA: TGTGCCAGCAGTGAACAGGCAAGCTCCTACGAGCAGTACTTC
CDR3: CASSEQASSYEQYF
J: TRBJ2-7
V: TRBV2
size: few
D: -

DNA: TGTGCCATCAGTGAATCGCGTTTAAGAGCAACTAATGAAAAACTGTTTTTT
CDR3: CAISESRLRATNEKLFF
J: TRBJ1-4
V: TRBV10-3
size: -
D: -

DNA: TGCGCCAGCAGCTCGGGGGTAGCGGGGCACTACGAGCAGTACTTC
CDR3: CASSSGVAGHYEQYF
J: TRBJ2-7
V: TRBV4-3
size: -
D: TRBD2

DNA: TGTGCCAGCAGGATACAGGGGAACTCCTACGAGCAGTACTTC
CDR3: CASRIQGNSYEQYF
J: TRBJ2-7
V: TRBV28
size: -
D: TRBD1

DNA: TGTGCCACCACTACATCAGGACAATTTCATAGCAATCAGCCCCAGCATTTT
CDR3: CATTTSGQFHSNQPQHF
J: TRBJ1-5
V: TRBV6-4
size: -
D: -

DNA: TGTGCCAGCAGTTACTCTGGGGGTAGACAGCCCCAGCATTTT
CDR3: CASSYSGGRQPQHF
J: TRBJ1-5
V: TRBV6-6
size: -
D: -

DNA: TGCAGCGTTGAGGCCAGGGGGCGTCAAGAGACCCAGTACTTC
CDR3: CSVEARGRQETQYF
J: TRBJ2-5
V: TRBV29-1
size: -
D: TRBD1

DNA: TGTGCCAGCAGCCCGGGACAGGGGGACTCCTACGAGCAGTACTTC
CDR3: CASSPGQGDSYEQYF
J: TRBJ2-7
V: TRBV14
size: -
D: TRBD1

DNA: TGTGCCAGCAGCACTTGGGACAGCTCCTACAATGAGCAGTTCTTC
CDR3: CASSTWDSSYNEQFF
J: TRBJ2-1
V: TRBV7-9
size: -
D: TRBD1

DNA: TGTGCCAGCAGGGCCTACGAGCAGTACTTC
CDR3: CASRAYEQYF
J: TRBJ2-7
V: TRBV6-1
size: once
D: -

DNA: TGCAGCGTCGAACGGATTGAGACCGGGGAGCTGTTTTTT
CDR3: CSVERIETGELFF
J: TRBJ2-2
V: TRBV29-1
size: -
D: -

DNA: TGTGCCAACACAGGGGTTTATGGCTACACCTTC
CDR3: CANTGVYGYTF
J: TRBJ1-2
V: TRBV6-1
size: few
D: TRBD1

DNA: TGCGCCAGCAGCCAAGAGCATCAGTCCCCCATCTACGAGCAGTACTTC
CDR3: CASSQEHQSPIYEQYF
J: TRBJ2-7
V: TRBV4-3
size: -
D: -

DNA: TGTGCCAGCAGCCTAAGGACTAGCGGAATTTACAATGAGCAGTTCTTC
CDR3: CASSLRTSGIYNEQFF
J: TRBJ2-1
V: TRBV11-3
size: -
D: TRBD2

DNA: TGTGCCAGCAGTTACATCAGGCCTACCTCTGGAAACACCATATATTTT
CDR3: CASSYIRPTSGNTIYF
J: TRBJ1-3
V: TRBV6-6
size: -
D: -

DNA: TGTGCCAGTAACACAGGTCCGGGTTGGGAAAAACTGTTTTTT
CDR3: CASNTGPGWEKLFF
J: TRBJ1-4
V: TRBV19
size: -
D: -

DNA: TGTGCCAGCAGTGAATCCCCCCAGGGCCTTAAACACTCTGAAGCTTTCTTT
CDR3: CASSESPQGLKHSEAFF
J: TRBJ1-1
V: TRBV25-1
size: -
D: -

DNA: TGTGCCAGCAGTGAATACAACACCCCCGGGTTTGGGGGCTACACCTTC
CDR3: CASSEYNTPGFGGYTF
J: TRBJ1-2
V: TRBV25-1
size: -
D: -

DNA: TGTGCCAGCAGCCCGACTAGCGGGAGGGCGGATGGGTACAATGAGCAGTTCTTC
CDR3: CASSPTSGRADGYNEQFF
J: TRBJ2-1
V: TRBV7-9
size: -
D: TRBD2

DNA: TGTGCCAGCAGCCCCTGGCAGGCCCACTATGGCTACACCTTC
CDR3: CASSPWQAHYGYTF
J: TRBJ1-2
V: TRBV6-5
size: -
D: -

DNA: TGTGCCAGCAGCTTCGGACCCGGGAGGGTAGCTTTCTTT
CDR3: CASSFGPGRVAFF
J: TRBJ1-1
V: TRBV5-4
size: -
D: -

DNA: TGTGCCAGCAGTCCCTCCCCGGGACACAACTCCTACGAGCAGTACTTC
CDR3: CASSPSPGHNSYEQYF
J: TRBJ2-7
V: TRBV27
size: -
D: -

DNA: TGTGCCAGCAGCTTACCAGGGGTACCTGAAGCTTTCTTT
CDR3: CASSLPGVPEAFF
J: TRBJ1-1
V: TRBV7-2
size: -
D: -

DNA: TGTGCCAGCAGCTTGGAAGGGTCGAGTACTGAAGCTTTCTTT
CDR3: CASSLEGSSTEAFF
J: TRBJ1-1
V: TRBV5-8
size: -
D: -

DNA: TGTGCCAGCAGCCTGACAGATAATTCACCCCTCCACTTT
CDR3: CASSLTDNSPLHF
J: TRBJ1-6
V: TRBV5-6
size: -
D: -

DNA: TGTGCCAGCAGAGGTTTCGTTGCTAACTATGGCTACACCTTC
CDR3: CASRGFVANYGYTF
J: TRBJ1-2
V: TRBV2
size: -
D: -

DNA: TGTGCCAGCAGTTACGGCCAGGGGGCGAACATTCAGTACTTC
CDR3: CASSYGQGANIQYF
J: TRBJ2-4
V: TRBV6-5
size: -
D: TRBD1

DNA: TGCGCCAGCAGCCAAGGGGAGGCCGGGGAGCTGTTTTTT
CDR3: CASSQGEAGELFF
J: TRBJ2-2
V: TRBV4-3
size: -
D: -

DNA: TGTGCCAGCAGCCCCACCGGGACAGGGCTCGTTGAGCAGTTCTTC
CDR3: CASSPTGTGLVEQFF
J: TRBJ2-1
V: TRBV27
size: few
D: TRBD1

DNA: TGTGCCAGCAGTGCCTTCAAGATTTATAGCAATCAGCCCCAGCATTTT
CDR3: CASSAFKIYSNQPQHF
J: TRBJ1-5
V: TRBV2
size: -
D: -

DNA: TGTGCCAGCAGCCTAGGGCGTGGGACTGAAGCTTTCTTT
CDR3: CASSLGRGTEAFF
J: TRBJ1-1
V: TRBV6-6
size: -
D: -

DNA: TGTGCCTGGAGAGAGGGTGGCTACACCTTC
CDR3: CAWREGGYTF
J: TRBJ1-2
V: TRBV30
size: -
D: -

DNA: TGTGCCAGCAGCGAGGACAGGGGGCGCAAGGATGAGCAGTTCTTC
CDR3: CASSEDRGRKDEQFF
J: TRBJ2-1
V: TRBV6-1
size: -
D: TRBD1

DNA: TGTGCCAGCAGTGCAGGACGGTCCAACACTGAAGCTTTCTTT
CDR3: CASSAGRSNTEAFF
J: TRBJ1-1
V: TRBV2
size: few
D: -

DNA: TGTGCCAGCAGTTTGGGGGGGATGAACACTGAAGCTTTCTTT
CDR3: CASSLGGMNTEAFF
J: TRBJ1-1
V: TRBV27
size: -
D: -

DNA: TGTGCCTGGAGTGTTGGGAGGACTGAAGCTTTCTTT
CDR3: CAWSVGRTEAFF
J: TRBJ1-1
V: TRBV30
size: few
D: -

DNA: TGTGCCAGCAGCCCAACGCCAGGGGGCTGGTTTGACGCTTTCTTT
CDR3: CASSPTPGGWFDAFF
J: TRBJ1-1
V: TRBV13
size: -
D: TRBD1

DNA: TGTGCCAGTAAGCGAGCTAGCGGGCCCTACAATGAGCAGTTCTTC
CDR3: CASKRASGPYNEQFF
J: TRBJ2-1
V: TRBV19
size: -
D: TRBD2

DNA: TGTGCCAGCAGCCCCCCCGGGGCTTCACCCCTCCACTTT
CDR3: CASSPPGASPLHF
J: TRBJ1-6
V: TRBV7-9
size: few
D: -

DNA: TGTGCCAGTAGTATTCAAGATGAGCAGTTCTTC
CDR3: CASSIQDEQFF
J: TRBJ2-1
V: TRBV19
size: -
D: -

DNA: TGTGCCACCAGCAGTGATATGGGAGCAACTAATGAAAAACTGTTTTTT
CDR3: CATSSDMGATNEKLFF
J: TRBJ1-4
V: TRBV15
size: -
D: -

DNA: TGCGCCAGCAGCCATGCTCCGGGACAGGGGACCTATGGCTACACCTTC
CDR3: CASSHAPGQGTYGYTF
J: TRBJ1-2
V: TRBV4-1
size: once
D: TRBD1

DNA: TGTGCCAGCAGGGGCGCCTACGAGCAGTACTTC
CDR3: CASRGAYEQYF
J: TRBJ2-7
V: TRBV2
size: -
D: -

DNA: TGTGCCAGCAGCACAACAGGGGTGGGGGAGCTGTTTTTT
CDR3: CASSTTGVGELFF
J: TRBJ2-2
V: TRBV7-2
size: -
D: TRBD1

DNA: TGTGCCAGCAGTGAAACCCGATATAGCGGGGTTAGCACAGATACGCAGTATTTT
CDR3: CASSETRYSGVSTDTQYF
J: TRBJ2-3
V: TRBV6-1
size: -
D: TRBD2

DNA: TGTGCCAGCAGCTTAGGAGCGGGAGATACGCAGTATTTT
CDR3: CASSLGAGDTQYF
J: TRBJ2-3
V: TRBV7-2
size: few
D: -

DNA: TGCGCCAGCAGCCAGAGAGCTAATCAGCCCCAGCATTTT
CDR3: CASSQRANQPQHF
J: TRBJ1-5
V: TRBV4-3
size: -
D: -

DNA: TGTGCCAGCAGCCTCCATCAGGGGAGTCGGTACTCCTACGAGCAGTACTTC
CDR3: CASSLHQGSRYSYEQYF
J: TRBJ2-7
V: TRBV9
size: once
D: -

DNA: TGTGCCAGCAGCGCTTACAGGGGGACCTACGAGCAGTACTTC
CDR3: CASSAYRGTYEQYF
J: TRBJ2-7
V: TRBV13
size: once
D: TRBD1

DNA: TGCGCCAGCAGTCAATCTGGGGGGAGAGATGGCAATCAGCCCCAGCATTTT
CDR3: CASSQSGGRDGNQPQHF
J: TRBJ1-5
V: TRBV23-1
size: -
D: -

DNA: TGTGCCAGCAGACGACTAGCGGGGGCAACAGATACGCAGTATTTT
CDR3: CASRRLAGATDTQYF
J: TRBJ2-3
V: TRBV28
size: many
D: TRBD2